This T cell receptor (beta chain) was recovered during a study of cytomegalovirus exposure and HLA in healthy donors. Study results and caveats: In a later analysis, compared with equally common non-associated chains, HLA-associated beta chains were more expanded. HLA-A and HLA-B allele assignments for most subjects were reportedly predicted accurately using TCR beta sequences.

PCR employed 60 Vbeta and 13 Jbeta primers. Generated by immunoSEQ multiplex PCR, the TCRdb table keeps only in-frame clones and is missing some. The sample shows roughly 250,000 clones, around two thirds of them seen only once. As for this clone: The antigen is undetermined.

CDR3 size: 16 residues. This clonotype originated in a female donor in good health and CMV-seronegative. This chain uses TRBV21-1 with TRBJ2-5; TRBD2 is the table's D call and was not checked against the DNA. TRBV21-1 is a listed pseudogene. Sequencing used PBMCs. Here the CDR3 DNA reads TGTGCCAGCAGCAAAGATGGCGGGAGGTGGGAGGAGACCCAGTACTTC. As protein: CASSKDGGRWEETQYF.